One and the same sample provided the 31 T cell receptor beta chains below, sequenced in a study of T cells in narcolepsy. The repertoire was sequenced with immunoSEQ multiplex PCR; TCRdb's copy has only in-frame clones and lacks some. The sample comprises tens of thousands of clones, roughly four fifths of which are singletons, and roughly 0.7% rests with the top ten. The specimen sequenced was memory (CD45RA-) CD4+ T cells from blood. The receptor source for this set is a human donor in good health.

This clone was observed a few times. V gene TRBV5-1 combines with J gene TRBJ2-7, with D hard to call. The CDR3 loop spans 14 amino acids. V was trimmed by 4 bases and J by 5 bases, leaving 16 bases between them. Germline V gene sequence: CDR1 SGHRS, CDR2 YFSETQ. The DNA for the CDR3 is TGCGCCAGCAGCCAACGCGTCATTGGGGACGAGCAGTACTTC. Amino acids: CASSQRVIGDEQYF.

This chain uses TRBV2 with TRBJ2-7, with D perhaps TRBD1 (6 bases). The CDR3 spans 14 residues. Germline CDR1 reads SNHLY; CDR2 reads FYNNEI. Trimming removed 7 bases at V and 0 bases at J, with 13 bases between. The DNA of the CDR3 is TGTGCCAGCATTGGACAGATCGACTCCTACGAGCAGTACTTC. It encodes CASIGQIDSYEQYF.

The V gene is TRBV9, the J gene TRBJ1-2, with D perhaps TRBD1 (5 bases). The CDR3 totals 15 residues. V dropped 3 bases and J dropped 3 bases, with 15 bases sitting between them. Germline CDR1 SGDLS, CDR2 YYNGEE. The CDR3: CASSAWSQGDYGYTF. Written as DNA, the CDR3 is TGTGCCAGCAGCGCCTGGTCTCAGGGTGACTATGGCTACACCTTC.

The rearrangement joins TRBV5-4 to TRBJ1-2, with TRBD1 as a possible D gene (5 bases). Germline CDR1 reads SGHNT; CDR2 reads YYREEE (reference sequence). CDR3 length: 15 amino acids. The V end lost 4 bases, the J end lost 2 bases, and 15 bases lay between the germline ends. CDR3 sequence reads: CASSLGHNQNYGYTF. CDR3 coding DNA: TGTGCCAGCAGCCTTGGACACAACCAAAACTATGGCTACACCTTC.

The chain employs TRBV5-8 and TRBJ2-6; no clear D gene. This CDR3 comprises 14 residues. V was cut by 6 bases and J by 2 bases, with 9 bases left in between. The germline V gene encodes CDR1 SGHTS and CDR2 YDEGEE. The CDR3 protein is CASIAYAGANVLTF. CDR3 DNA sequence: TGTGCCAGCATCGCATATGCTGGGGCCAACGTCCTGACTTTC.

CDR3 sequence reads: CASSSEGTYEQYV. CDR3 bases: TGTGCCAGCAGTTCCGAAGGAACCTACGAGCAGTACGTC. The V gene is TRBV6-5, the J gene TRBJ2-7; D remains ambiguous. V was cut by 4 bases and J by 2 bases, with 9 bases left in between. Germline V CDR1 and CDR2: MNHEY, SVGAGI. This CDR3 comprises 13 residues.

Written as DNA, the CDR3 is TGTGCCAGTAGTATAGATCGCTTAGGGGTGACCAAAAACATTCAGTACTTC. It specifies CASSIDRLGVTKNIQYF. This rearrangement joins TRBV19 to TRBJ2-4; maybe TRBD1 (5 bases). V was pared by 0 bases and J by 2 bases, with 14 bases between. The germline V gene has CDR1 LNHDA and CDR2 SQIVND (reference sequence). The CDR3 sequence is 17 residues long.

This chain uses TRBV2 with TRBJ2-3; D perhaps matches TRBD1 (6 bases). Trimming left V 6 bases short and J 3 bases short, with 16 bases between. This CDR3 comprises 15 residues. Germline assignment: CDR1 SNHLY and CDR2 FYNNEI. This CDR3 reads CASRATGLGTDTQYF. The DNA for the CDR3 is TGTGCCAGCAGAGCTACAGGGTTAGGGACAGATACGCAGTATTTT.

The chain links TRBV7-9 to TRBJ1-5; D gene unclear. The CDR3 totals 13 residues. The V end was cut by 1 base, the J end by 5 bases, with 6 bases between. Per the germline V gene, CDR1 is SEHNR and CDR2 is FQNEAQ (reference sequence). CDR3 in DNA: TGTGCCAGCAGCTTAGAAGGAGATCAGCCCCAGCATTTT. Translating it yields CASSLEGDQPQHF.

The CDR3 nucleotides are TGTGCCAGCAGCGCCGGGGAAGAGACCCAGTACTTC. Protein product: CASSAGEETQYF. The chain joins TRBV11-3 to TRBJ2-5, with D perhaps matching TRBD2 (5 bases). Germline CDR1 is SGHNT and CDR2 is YENEEA. The CDR3 has 12 residues. V lost 5 bases and J lost 3, with 7 bases in between.

The chain is built from TRBV6-6 and TRBJ1-5, with 7 positions matching TRBD1. The CDR3 is 14 amino acids. Trimming at V came to 7 bases and at J to 7 bases, leaving 10 bases not matched to a gene. Per the germline V gene, CDR1 is MNHNY and CDR2 is SVGAGI (reference sequence). CDR3 nucleotides: TGTGCCAGCACCCACGTGACAGGGAACCAGCCCCAGCATTTT. Translation gives CASTHVTGNQPQHF.

The V gene is TRBV2, the J gene TRBJ1-4; D uncertain. CDR1 is SNHLY and CDR2 is FYNNEI in the germline V gene. Trimming took off 7 bases at V and 6 bases at J, with 9 bases between the two ends. The CDR3 extends over 12 amino acids. The chain's CDR3 is CASTGMHEKLFF. The CDR3 DNA reads TGTGCCAGCACCGGGATGCATGAAAAACTGTTTTTT.

The chain combines TRBV28 with TRBJ2-3, with 7 bases matching TRBD1. From germline, CDR1 is MDHEN and CDR2 SYDVKM. The CDR3 runs 14 residues. V trimming: 8 bases; J trimming: 6 bases; junction bases outside the gene matches: 11. CDR3 in amino acids: CASGLLTGRDTQYF. The DNA of the CDR3 is TGTGCCAGCGGCCTCCTGACAGGGCGGGATACGCAGTATTTT.

This clone appeared a few times. The V gene is TRBV23-1, the J gene TRBJ1-2; D call uncertain. TRBV23-1 belongs to the ORF category, with a function that is uncertain. This CDR3 spans 16 amino acids. V was clipped by 0 bases and J by 0 bases, with 11 bases between them. This chain's CDR3 is CASSQSDDHSNYGYTF. The CDR3 bases are TGCGCCAGCAGTCAATCGGACGACCACTCTAACTATGGCTACACCTTC.

The chain has TRBV7-9 and TRBJ2-7, with no clear D. The CDR3 runs 13 residues. The V gene's germline CDR1 is SEHNR and CDR2 FQNEAQ (reference sequence). Trimming removed 5 bases from V and 5 bases from J, with 13 bases in between. CDR3 sequence reads: CASSPIPVNEQYF. CDR3 DNA: TGTGCCAGCAGCCCCATACCAGTTAACGAGCAGTACTTC.

The chain carries TRBV18 and TRBJ1-6; no clear D. The CDR3 is made up of 17 amino acids. Per germline, CDR1 KGHSH and CDR2 LQKENI. Deletions cut 3 bases from V and 9 bases from J, with 21 bases between. CDR3 in amino acids: CASSPGQVVGISSPLHF. CDR3 DNA: TGTGCCAGCTCACCGGGTCAGGTCGTAGGAATAAGTTCACCCCTCCACTTT.

This chain links TRBV28 with TRBJ2-1; D call uncertain. CDR3 length equals 16 residues. CDR1 is MDHEN and CDR2 is SYDVKM in the germline V gene. V lost 3 bases and J lost 3, with 15 bases in between. For the CDR3, the DNA is TGTGCCAGCAGTTTTCGGCAGGAAAGATACTACAATGAGCAGTTCTTC. Protein: CASSFRQERYYNEQFF.

This clone has only a few counts. J is TRBJ2-7 and V is TRBV13, with 15 bases fitting TRBD2. CDR3 length: 21 amino acids. Germline CDR1 reads PRHDT; CDR2 reads FYEKMQ (reference sequence). The trim removed 5 bases at V and 3 bases at J, leaving 20 bases unmatched. This CDR3 reads CASSPTTLRPGLAGGYYEQYF. Written as DNA, the CDR3 is TGTGCCAGCAGCCCGACCACTCTTAGACCGGGACTAGCGGGGGGATACTACGAGCAGTACTTC.

This clone has more than one count but fewer than ten. The chain joins TRBV6-1 to TRBJ1-2; 12 bases match TRBD1. The junction had 9 bases not matched to a gene; V was cut back by 6 bases and J by 7 bases. Germline V gene data show CDR1 as MNHNS and CDR2 as SASEGT. The CDR3 runs to 15 residues. CDR3 sequence reads: CASSLRDRGRGGYTF. The CDR3 coding sequence is TGTGCCAGCAGCCTTCGGGACAGGGGGCGCGGTGGCTACACCTTC.

The chain recombines TRBV10-2 with TRBJ1-2; D remains ambiguous. The CDR3 has 13 amino acids. The germline V and J ends were trimmed by 3 bases and 2 bases, with 7 bases remaining between them. Looked up from germline, CDR1 is WSHSY and CDR2 is SAAADI. The CDR3 loop is CASSENSNYGYTF. The CDR3 nucleotides are TGCGCCAGCAGTGAAAACAGCAACTATGGCTACACCTTC.

This CDR3 is CASTGQQVNYGYTF. CDR3 DNA: TGTGCCAGCACGGGACAGCAAGTTAACTATGGCTACACCTTC. The chain uses TRBV6-1 and TRBJ1-2; 7 positions agree with TRBD1. The CDR3 is 14 amino acids. Germline V gene lookup returns CDR1 MNHNS and CDR2 SASEGT. The V segment lost 7 bases and the J segment 1 base; nucleotides outside the gene matches: 6.

This chain uses TRBV5-6 with TRBJ2-3, with 9 bases fitting TRBD1. With 3 bases clipped from V and 1 base from J, the junction kept 0 bases outside the gene matches. Germline V CDR1 and CDR2: SGHDT, YYEEEE. The CDR3 runs to 14 residues. The CDR3 DNA follows: TGTGCCAGCAGCTGGGACAGGGGCACAGATACGCAGTATTTT. Amino acid sequence: CASSWDRGTDTQYF.

The genes are TRBV7-9 and TRBJ1-6, with 7 bases lining up with TRBD1. The J segment lost 7 bases and the V segment lost 0 bases, leaving 0 bases of the junction unmatched. The germline gives CDR1 SEHNR, CDR2 FQNEAQ (reference sequence). CDR3 length: 14 amino acids. The CDR3 protein is CASSLAGGNSPLHF. The CDR3, as DNA: TGTGCCAGCAGCTTAGCAGGGGGCAATTCACCCCTCCACTTT. Full variable domain (outside the CDR3, taken from reference TRBV7-9 and TRBJ1-6): DTGVSQNPRHKITKRGQNVTFRCDPISEHNRLYWYRQTLGQGPEFLTYFQNEAQLEKSRLLSDRFSAERPKGSFSTLEIQRTEQGDSAMYLCASSLAGGNSPLHFGNGTRLTVT.

V is TRBV7-9 and J is TRBJ2-5; 8 nucleotides align to TRBD1. V shed 5 bases, J shed 4 bases, and the junction held 12 bases outside the gene matches. Per the germline V gene, CDR1 is SEHNR and CDR2 is FQNEAQ (reference sequence). CDR3 size: 16 residues. CDR3 sequence: CASSPTGEGNRETQYF. The CDR3, as DNA: TGTGCCAGCAGCCCGACAGGGGAAGGTAATCGAGAGACCCAGTACTTC.

The chain employs TRBV2 and TRBJ2-7, with a weak D call TRBD1 (6 bases). This CDR3 is 14 amino acids long. The germline V gene encodes CDR1 SNHLY and CDR2 FYNNEI. Deletions cut 0 bases from V and 7 bases from J, with 13 bases between. The CDR3 nucleotides are TGTGCCAGCAGTGAAGCGCTTCGAGGGGGAGAGCAGTACGTC. Encoded protein: CASSEALRGGEQYV.

This clone is a singleton in its sample. Mismatch with germline at one junction end may stem from a read error. The chain joins TRBV4-1 to TRBJ2-2; TRBD2 might be the D (6 bases). This CDR3 comprises 15 residues. Germline CDR1 reads MGHRA; CDR2 reads YSYEKL. The CDR3 reads CASSQAGGGAGELFF. Written as DNA, the CDR3 is TGTGCCAGCAGCCAAGCGGGCGGAGGGGCCGGGGAGCTGTTTTTT.

The chain uses TRBV27 and TRBJ1-4; perhaps TRBD1 as D (5 bases). The CDR3 consists of 14 residues. The V end was cut by 6 bases, the J end by 2 bases, with 10 bases between. The germline V gene has CDR1 MNHEY and CDR2 SMNVEV (reference sequence). The CDR3 nucleotides read TGTGCCAGCAGCAAATGGGGGACTAATGAAAAACTGTTTTTT. Protein sequence: CASSKWGTNEKLFF.

V gene TRBV4-3 combines with J gene TRBJ2-1; D gene unclear. V lost 4 bases and J 10 bases, leaving 20 bases between the germline ends. Germline CDR1 LGHNA, CDR2 YSLEER. CDR3 length: 15 amino acids. DNA for the CDR3: TGCGCCAGCAGCCTCAGGTATAGGGATTCCCTGGAGCAGTTCTTC. As protein: CASSLRYRDSLEQFF.

V usage is TRBV11-3 and J usage is TRBJ1-6, with 7 bases fitting TRBD1. CDR1 and CDR2 (germline): SGHNT, YENEEA. The CDR3 has 15 residues. With 5 bases clipped from V and 7 bases from J, the junction kept 8 bases outside the gene matches. The CDR3 spells CASSRGGTENSPLHF. The CDR3 DNA reads as TGTGCCAGCAGCCGGGGAGGGACAGAAAATTCACCCCTCCACTTT.

The chain combines TRBV20-1 with TRBJ1-2; D unclear. Trimming removed 4 bases at V and 8 bases at J, with 8 bases between. The CDR3 is 10 residues long. CDR1 is DFQATT and CDR2 is SNEGSKA in the germline V gene (reference sequence). The CDR3 nucleotides read TGCAGTGCTACTCGCGACGGCTACACCTTC. It specifies CSATRDGYTF.

The chain couples TRBV6-6 to TRBJ1-2; 11 bases line up with TRBD1. CDR1 is MNHNY, CDR2 SVGAGI, per germline (reference sequence). The CDR3 is 11 amino acids. The ends lost 10 bases at V and 10 bases at J; junction bases unmatched: 5. CDR3 DNA: TGTGCCACCGGGACAGGGGGTCCCTACACCTTC. Its translation is CATGTGGPYTF.